The clone carrying this TCR beta chain occurred a few times. The protocol was immunoSEQ multiplex PCR, while the TCRdb copy is restricted to in-frame clones and leaves out a portion. The sample lists about 3,200 clones; about 66% were seen once. The sample comes from a study of T cells after posttransplantation cyclophosphamide. Sequenced: memory CD8+ T cells sorted from blood. This TCR derives from a woman aged 25 to 39 in good health and a related stem cell transplant donor.

The CDR3 DNA is TGTGCCAGCAGATCGACAGGATCCCCCTATGGCTACACCTTC. Amino acid sequence: CASRSTGSPYGYTF. This chain links TRBV9 with TRBJ1-2, with TRBD1 as a possible D gene (6 bases). The CDR3 has 14 residues. Germline V gene lookup returns CDR1 SGDLS and CDR2 YYNGEE. V was shortened by 5 bases and J by 4 bases, with 15 bases between the two germline ends.